These 18 T cell receptor beta chains were all obtained from the same sample, sequenced in a study of cytomegalovirus exposure and HLA in healthy donors. The PCR used 60 Vbeta and 13 Jbeta primers. Clones were sequenced by immunoSEQ multiplex PCR, and TCRdb holds only the in-frame ones, with some missing. The repertoire has under 150,000 clones, 70% to 80% of them found once; the top ten carry about 3%. Specimen: PBMCs. The receptors stem from a woman aged 55 to 70 in good health and CMV-seropositive.

This chain joins TRBV6-5 and TRBJ1-3, with 7 bases aligning to TRBD1. CDR1 is MNHEY and CDR2 is SVGAGI in the germline V gene. The CDR3 runs to 15 residues. The V gene end was trimmed by 6 bases and the J gene end by 0 bases; junction bases not matched to a gene: 5. CDR3 region: CASRRGLNSGNTIYF. DNA of the CDR3: TGTGCCAGCAGAAGGGGGCTCAACTCTGGAAACACCATATATTTT.

The sample holds a few counts of this clone. The rearrangement links TRBV6-1 to TRBJ1-2, with D maybe TRBD1 (5 bases). The germline V gene encodes CDR1 MNHNS and CDR2 SASEGT. This CDR3 is 13 amino acids long. Trimming cost V 3 bases and J 4 bases, with 9 bases left between them. CDR3 amino acids: CASSEGGGYGYTF. The CDR3 nucleotides are TGTGCCAGCAGTGAGGGGGGGGGCTATGGCTACACCTTC.

The CDR3 DNA follows: TGTGCCAGTAGTAAACTTTATAATATCCCGGGACAGGTACCTTACGAGCAGTACTTC. It encodes CASSKLYNIPGQVPYEQYF. The chain has TRBV19 and TRBJ2-7; 8 bases line up with TRBD1. Per the germline V gene, CDR1 is LNHDA and CDR2 is SQIVND (reference sequence). The CDR3 spans 19 residues. J gave up 4 bases and V 4 bases, and 21 bases lay outside the gene matches.

The chain employs TRBV19 and TRBJ2-3, with a weak D call TRBD1 (5 bases). The V end lost 2 bases, the J end lost 0 bases, and 12 bases lay between the germline ends. The CDR3 extends over 16 amino acids. Germline V gene sequence: CDR1 LNHDA, CDR2 SQIVND (reference sequence). CDR3 DNA: TGTGCCAGTAGTATAAGACAGAGGATCAGCACAGATACGCAGTATTTT. It specifies CASSIRQRISTDTQYF. Filled out from reference TRBV19 and TRBJ2-3, the complete variable domain reads DGGITQSPKYLFRKEGQNVTLSCEQNLNHDAMYWYRQDPGQGLRLIYYSQIVNDFQKGDIAEGYSVSREKKESFPLTVTSAQKNPTAFYLCASSIRQRISTDTQYFGPGTRLTVL.

This clone was observed once. V and J are TRBV9 and TRBJ2-1, with 10 bases lining up with TRBD2. The CDR3 runs 15 residues. The V segment lost 2 bases and the J segment 7 bases; nucleotides outside the gene matches: 6. Germline V gene lookup returns CDR1 SGDLS and CDR2 YYNGEE. The CDR3 region is CASSVGLADVNEQFF. In nucleotides, the CDR3 is TGTGCCAGCAGCGTCGGACTAGCGGATGTTAATGAGCAGTTCTTC.

This sequence joins TRBV4-2 and TRBJ2-1; D gene ambiguous. Germline lookup yields CDR1 LGHNA and CDR2 YNFKEQ. The CDR3 is 18 residues long. The V gene lost 0 bases and the J gene lost 0 bases, with 15 bases spanning the gap. CDR3 bases: TGTGCCAGCAGCCAAGATCTGACATCTGCAAGCTCCTACAATGAGCAGTTCTTC. As protein: CASSQDLTSASSYNEQFF.

The chain has TRBV29-1 and TRBJ1-2; unclear D gene. Trimming pared 4 bases from V and 6 bases from J, leaving 9 bases between. Germline CDR1 is SQVTM and CDR2 is ANQGSEA. This CDR3 comprises 11 residues. CDR3 DNA: TGCAGCGTTGTGACCGGGGATGGCTACACCTTC. Its translation is CSVVTGDGYTF.

This clone turned up a few times. The gene calls are TRBV11-2 and TRBJ1-2; the D gene is possibly TRBD1 (6 bases). Between the trimmed V and J ends, which lost 5 bases and 0 bases, there was a span of 16 bases. The CDR3 length is 16 residues. From germline, CDR1 is SGHAT and CDR2 FQNNGV. Here the CDR3 reads CASSRLDSLTNYGYTF. The CDR3 nucleotides read TGTGCCAGCAGCCGGTTGGACAGCCTGACTAACTATGGCTACACCTTC.

The chain has TRBV27 and TRBJ1-1; perhaps TRBD1 as D (5 bases). Germline V lookup: CDR1 MNHEY, CDR2 SMNVEV (reference sequence). The germline V and J ends were trimmed by 1 base and 1 base, with 10 bases remaining between them. The CDR3 length is 15 residues. The CDR3 reads CASSLFSGQNTEAFF. Here the CDR3 DNA reads TGTGCCAGCAGTTTATTTTCAGGGCAGAACACTGAAGCTTTCTTT.

The rearrangement links TRBV27 to TRBJ2-3; the D gene is possibly TRBD2 (5 bases). This CDR3 region has 18 residues. V shed 1 base and J shed 2 bases, with 19 bases lying between them. Germline CDR1 MNHEY, CDR2 SMNVEV (reference sequence). CDR3 DNA sequence: TGTGCCAGCAGTTTATTTCCCCCGATAGCGAGCAACACAGATACGCAGTATTTT. Its translation: CASSLFPPIASNTDTQYF.

This clone was seen once. V usage is TRBV4-2 and J usage is TRBJ2-1, with TRBD2 matching over 8 bases. This CDR3 spans 16 amino acids. Looked up from germline, CDR1 is LGHNA and CDR2 is YNFKEQ. Losses at the gene ends were 0 bases for V and 3 bases for J; bases not matched to a gene: 4. The CDR3, as DNA: TGTGCCAGCAGCCAAGATGGAGCGGGGGTCTACAATGAGCAGTTCTTC. It yields the protein CASSQDGAGVYNEQFF.

The chain has TRBV4-1 and TRBJ1-1; 10 positions agree with TRBD1. Unmatched junction bases numbered 5, after V lost 0 bases and J lost 4 bases. CDR1 and CDR2 (germline): MGHRA, YSYEKL. The CDR3 is made up of 16 amino acids. CDR3 in amino acids: CASSQDPGQGGTEAFF. For the CDR3, the DNA is TGCGCCAGCAGCCAAGATCCTGGACAGGGGGGCACTGAAGCTTTCTTT.

V usage is TRBV6-5 and J usage is TRBJ1-1, with a possible D match to TRBD1 (6 bases). Germline assignment: CDR1 MNHEY and CDR2 SVGAGI. There are 14 residues in the CDR3. The V gene lost 6 bases and the J gene lost 1 base, with 12 bases spanning the gap. The CDR3 DNA reads TGTGCCAGCAGCCGGACAGTAGAGAACACTGAAGCTTTCTTT. It encodes CASSRTVENTEAFF.

This chain links TRBV19 with TRBJ1-2; D remains ambiguous. Looked up from germline, CDR1 is LNHDA and CDR2 is SQIVND (reference sequence). V shed 9 bases and J shed 5 bases, with 16 bases lying between them. This CDR3 comprises 13 residues. CDR3 protein: CARGSLSYYGYTF. CDR3 sequence (DNA): TGTGCCAGAGGGAGCCTCTCATATTATGGCTACACCTTC.

The CDR3 bases are TGCGCCAGCAGCCTGGGACACGGCGGGGTCGTCGGGGAGCTGTTTTTT. Amino acid sequence: CASSLGHGGVVGELFF. The gene calls are TRBV5-1 and TRBJ2-2; D possibly uses TRBD1 or TRBD2 (6 bases each). V gave up 4 bases and J gave up 7 bases, with 20 bases separating them. CDR3 size: 16 residues. Germline CDR1 and CDR2: SGHRS and YFSETQ.

This clone was observed a handful of times. V usage is TRBV9 and J usage is TRBJ2-5; D is perhaps TRBD1 (7 bases). Per germline, CDR1 SGDLS and CDR2 YYNGEE. This CDR3 is 13 amino acids long. V lost 4 bases to trimming and J lost 5 bases, with 12 bases between them. The CDR3 sequence is CASSSGGGETQYF. In nucleotides, the CDR3 is TGTGCCAGCAGCTCCGGAGGGGGCGAGACCCAGTACTTC. Together with reference TRBV9 and TRBJ2-5, the CDR3 gives the full variable domain: DSGVTQTPKHLITATGQRVTLRCSPRSGDLSVYWYQQSLDQGLQFLIQYYNGEERAKGNILERFSAQQFPDLHSELNLSSLELGDSALYFCASSSGGGETQYFGPGTRLLVL.

J is TRBJ2-1 and V is TRBV5-1, with TRBD2 matching 9 bases. The J segment lost 0 bases and the V segment lost 2 bases, leaving 6 bases of the junction unmatched. The CDR3 loop spans 17 amino acids. Germline CDR1 and CDR2: SGHRS and YFSETQ. CDR3 loop: CASSLGLAGNSYNEQFF. CDR3 nucleotides: TGCGCCAGCAGCTTAGGGCTAGCGGGGAACTCCTACAATGAGCAGTTCTTC.

The CDR3 DNA follows: TGTGCCAGCAGCCCTTCGGACAGGGGCTACAATGAGCAGTTCTTC. This gives the protein CASSPSDRGYNEQFF. This rearrangement joins TRBV5-6 to TRBJ2-1; 9 bases are shared with TRBD1. Germline V gives CDR1 SGHDT, CDR2 YYEEEE. V trimming: 4 bases; J trimming: 3 bases; junction bases outside the gene matches: 5. The CDR3 has 15 amino acids.